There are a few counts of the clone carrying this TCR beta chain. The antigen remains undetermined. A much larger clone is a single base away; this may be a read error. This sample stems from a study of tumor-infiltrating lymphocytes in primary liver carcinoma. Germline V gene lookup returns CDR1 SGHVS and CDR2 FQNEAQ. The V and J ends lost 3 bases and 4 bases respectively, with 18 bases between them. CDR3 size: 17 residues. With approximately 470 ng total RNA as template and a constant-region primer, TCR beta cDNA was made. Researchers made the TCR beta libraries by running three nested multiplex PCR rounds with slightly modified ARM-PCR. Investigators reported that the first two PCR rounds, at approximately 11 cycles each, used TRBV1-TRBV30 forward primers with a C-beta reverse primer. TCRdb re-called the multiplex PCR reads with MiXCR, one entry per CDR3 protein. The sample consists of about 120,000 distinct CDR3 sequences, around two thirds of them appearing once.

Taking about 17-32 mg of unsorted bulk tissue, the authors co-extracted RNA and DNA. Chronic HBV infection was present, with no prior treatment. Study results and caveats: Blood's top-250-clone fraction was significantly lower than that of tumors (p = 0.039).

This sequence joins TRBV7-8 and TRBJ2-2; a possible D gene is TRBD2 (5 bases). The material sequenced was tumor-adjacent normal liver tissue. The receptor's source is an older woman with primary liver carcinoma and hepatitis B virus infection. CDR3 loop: CASSLYLSVMGTGELFF. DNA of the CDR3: TGTGCCAGCAGCTTGTACCTTAGCGTGATGGGCACCGGGGAGCTGTTTTTT.